The 22 T cell receptor beta chains given below trace back to one sample, sequenced in a study of persistence of HIV-infected CD4 T cells. These receptors have no identified antigens. The stimulus was an HIV-1 Gag 15-mer peptide pool, about 1 ug/peptide/mL. Sorting of responding CD4+ T cells relied on upregulated CD40 ligand together with CD69. This was the immunoSEQ version 4 assay in survey mode. The protocol was immunoSEQ multiplex PCR, while the TCRdb copy is restricted to in-frame clones and leaves out a portion. Here the sample spans about 32,000 clones, roughly 70% being singletons. The specimen was CD4+ T cells sorted from PBMCs after approximately 20-hour stimulation, collected from a patient who received antiretroviral therapy. The receptor source for this set is an adult man with HIV who was CMV-seropositive.

V usage is TRBV10-2 and J usage is TRBJ2-3; TRBD1 aligns across 9 bases. The CDR3 has 15 amino acids. The germline CDR1 and CDR2 sequences are WSHSY and SAAADI. V was clipped by 6 bases and J by 1 base; unmatched bases: 5. CDR3 coding DNA: TGCGCCAGCAGGGTAAGGGACAGGGGCACAGATACGCAGTATTTT. As protein: CASRVRDRGTDTQYF.

With respect to this clone: The germline gene is not matched at one end of the junction; a read error may be the cause. J is TRBJ2-7 and V is TRBV5-1, with 7 bases matching TRBD1. CDR3 length: 12 residues. Germline assignment: CDR1 SGHRS and CDR2 YFSETQ. This CDR3 reads CASSPNTGTVNF. CDR3 nucleotides: TGCGCCAGCAGCCCGAATACCGGGACAGTAAACTTC. The variable domain in full, completed from reference TRBV5-1 and TRBJ2-7, reads KAGVTQTPRYLIKTRGQQVTLSCSPISGHRSVSWYQQTPGQGLQFLFEYFSETQRNKGNFPGRFSGRQFSNSRSEMNVSTLELGDSALYLCASSPNTGTVNFGPGTRLTVT.

The rearrangement joins TRBV2 to TRBJ1-5, with D possibly matching TRBD1 (6 bases). The germline CDR1 and CDR2 sequences are SNHLY and FYNNEI. With 8 bases removed from V and 4 bases from J, the gap between germline ends came to 12 bases. The CDR3 is made up of 13 amino acids. CDR3: CASQDSLNQPQHF. The DNA of the CDR3 is TGTGCCAGCCAGGACAGTCTAAATCAGCCCCAGCATTTT.

Only a few counts were recorded for this clone. The chain uses TRBV2 and TRBJ2-3; D not certain. CDR1 is SNHLY and CDR2 is FYNNEI in the germline V gene. V was pared by 8 bases and J by 8 bases, with 11 bases between. CDR3 length equals 11 residues. In nucleotides, the CDR3 is TGTGCCAGCGGGATATTGGGTACGCAGTATTTT. Its translation is CASGILGTQYF.

The chain employs TRBV7-9 and TRBJ2-2; TRBD1 agrees at 9 bases. Losses at the gene ends were 4 bases for V and 0 bases for J; bases not matched to a gene: 6. This CDR3 spans 17 amino acids. Germline loops: CDR1 SEHNR, CDR2 FQNEAQ (reference sequence). CDR3 DNA sequence: TGTGCCAGCAGCTCCCGGGACAGGGCCTCGAACACCGGGGAGCTGTTTTTT. Its protein product is CASSSRDRASNTGELFF.

The gene calls are TRBV6-6 and TRBJ1-5, with 7 nucleotides matching TRBD1. The CDR3 runs 15 residues. J was trimmed by 2 bases and V by 5 bases; bases with no gene match: 6. CDR1 and CDR2 from the germline V gene are MNHNY and SVGAGI (reference sequence). CDR3 residues: CASSLTGDRNQPQHF. In DNA form, the CDR3 reads TGTGCCAGCAGTCTAACAGGGGACCGCAATCAGCCCCAGCATTTT.

This clone has a handful of counts. V usage is TRBV2 and J usage is TRBJ2-7; D uncertain. V was cut by 7 bases and J by 7 bases, with 11 bases left in between. Germline V gene sequence: CDR1 SNHLY, CDR2 FYNNEI. The CDR3 is 11 residues long. This CDR3 is CASTATGEQYF. CDR3 coding DNA: TGTGCCAGCACCGCGACCGGGGAGCAGTACTTC.

The CDR3 bases are TGCGCCAGCAACGGGGACTGGGGCGGGGAGCTGTTTTTT. Its protein is CASNGDWGGELFF. The chain is built from TRBV10-1 and TRBJ2-2; perhaps TRBD2 as D (6 bases). This CDR3 is 13 amino acids long. Germline CDR1 is WNHNN and CDR2 is SYGVQD (reference sequence). The V gene lost 7 bases and the J gene lost 7 bases, with 13 bases spanning the gap.

The chain combines TRBV19 with TRBJ1-2, with unresolved D. The CDR3 contains 14 residues. The V end lost 3 bases, the J end lost 1 base, and 9 bases lay between the germline ends. Germline V gene lookup returns CDR1 LNHDA and CDR2 SQIVND (reference sequence). Written as DNA, the CDR3 is TGTGCCAGTAGTATTAAGAACAGTAACTATGGCTACACCTTC. Its translation is CASSIKNSNYGYTF.

The chain recombines TRBV27 with TRBJ2-2, with 8 bases matching TRBD1. The CDR3 runs 15 residues. The V gene end was trimmed by 6 bases and the J gene end by 6 bases; junction bases not matched to a gene: 9. Per germline, CDR1 MNHEY and CDR2 SMNVEV (reference sequence). The CDR3 here is CASSSDRVKSGELFF. The CDR3 DNA is TGTGCCAGCAGCTCGGACAGGGTTAAATCCGGGGAGCTGTTTTTT.

The chain uses TRBV25-1 and TRBJ1-2; 7 bases are a match to TRBD1. J gave up 5 bases and V 5 bases, and 8 bases lay outside the gene matches. Germline V gives CDR1 MGHDK, CDR2 SYGVNS. This CDR3 is built from 14 residues. The CDR3 sequence is CASSRTGEGYGYTF. The DNA for the CDR3 is TGTGCCAGCAGTCGAACAGGGGAGGGTTATGGCTACACCTTC.

The chain joins TRBV7-9 to TRBJ1-1; D unresolved. With 8 bases removed from V and 0 bases from J, the gap between germline ends came to 4 bases. CDR3 size: 11 residues. Germline V CDR1 and CDR2: SEHNR, FQNEAQ (reference sequence). CDR3 bases: TGTGCCAGCTTGTTGAACACTGAAGCTTTCTTT. This translates into CASLLNTEAFF.

This rearrangement joins TRBV10-3 to TRBJ2-7; possibly TRBD1 for D (6 bases). CDR3 size: 16 residues. Trimming shortened V by 11 bases and J by 2 bases, and 25 bases separated the two germline ends. CDR1 and CDR2 from the germline V gene are ENHRY and SYGVKD. In DNA form, the CDR3 reads TGTGCCTGCCGGGACACTAACGTATTTACTACCTACGAGCAGTACTTC. Its translation is CACRDTNVFTTYEQYF.

The chain is built from TRBV3-1 (or the pseudogene TRBV3-2) and TRBJ1-1, with unresolved D. Trimming cost V 0 bases and J 1 base, with 9 bases left between them. Germline V lookup: CDR1 LGHDT, CDR2 YNNKEL (reference sequence). The CDR3 has 15 residues. CDR3 coding DNA: TGTGCCAGCAGCCAAGATACGCGAGCGAACACTGAAGCTTTCTTT. Amino acid sequence: CASSQDTRANTEAFF.

The chain combines TRBV11-1 with TRBJ1-1, with D possibly matching TRBD1 (6 bases). The CDR3 is made up of 14 amino acids. In germline, CDR1 is SGHAT, CDR2 FQDESV (reference sequence). Trimming pared 6 bases from V and 1 base from J, leaving 12 bases between. The CDR3 region has the DNA TGTGCCAGCAGTTACCAGGGGAGGAACACTGAAGCTTTCTTT. Translation gives CASSYQGRNTEAFF.

The chain recombines TRBV5-6 with TRBJ2-4, with TRBD1 identical over 8 bases. Germline assignment: CDR1 SGHDT and CDR2 YYEEEE. Trimming at V came to 5 bases and at J to 0 bases, leaving 7 bases not matched to a gene. The length of the CDR3 is 16 residues. The CDR3 region is CASSRSGGLAKNIQYF. DNA for the CDR3: TGTGCCAGCAGTAGGTCAGGGGGCCTAGCCAAAAACATTCAGTACTTC.

This clone is labeled as medium-sized. The CDR3 sequence is CASSHLGASHEAFF. The DNA for the CDR3 is TGTGCCAGTAGTCACCTGGGGGCCTCACATGAAGCTTTCTTT. V usage is TRBV19 and J usage is TRBJ1-1; a possible D gene is TRBD1 (6 bases). Germline V gene lookup returns CDR1 LNHDA and CDR2 SQIVND (reference sequence). With 5 bases removed from V and 7 bases from J, the gap between germline ends came to 17 bases. The CDR3 spans 14 residues.

This clone is deemed medium-sized (0.01 to 0.1%). This chain links TRBV3-1 (or the pseudogene TRBV3-2) with TRBJ2-7; 8 bases are shared with TRBD1. Losses at the gene ends were 1 base for V and 12 bases for J; bases not matched to a gene: 8. CDR3 length: 13 residues. Germline CDR1 reads LGHDT; CDR2 reads YNNKEL (reference sequence). The CDR3 reads CASSQGAGTGMYF. The CDR3 bases are TGTGCCAGCAGCCAAGGGGCGGGGACAGGAATGTACTTC.

The chain has TRBV5-4 and TRBJ1-2, with no clear D. The germline CDR1 and CDR2 sequences are SGHNT and YYREEE (reference sequence). CDR3 length equals 13 residues. The V and J ends lost 4 bases and 4 bases respectively, with 11 bases between them. The CDR3 sequence: CASSLGGSYGYTF. For the CDR3, the DNA is TGTGCCAGCAGCCTCGGTGGGTCCTATGGCTACACCTTC. The full variable domain, completed using reference TRBV5-4 and TRBJ1-2, is ETGVTQSPTHLIKTRGQQVTLRCSSQSGHNTVSWYQQALGQGPQFIFQYYREEENGRGNFPPRFSGLQFPNYSSELNVNALELDDSALYLCASSLGGSYGYTFGSGTRLTVV.

The chain uses TRBV19 and TRBJ2-2; the match to TRBD1 covers 9 bases. The germline CDR1 and CDR2 sequences are LNHDA and SQIVND (reference sequence). The CDR3 is made up of 19 amino acids. Losses at the gene ends were 3 bases for V and 4 bases for J; bases not matched to a gene: 15. The CDR3 reads CASSMLGTGRSASTGELFF. CDR3 nucleotides: TGTGCCAGTAGTATGCTGGGGACAGGGCGGTCGGCGAGCACCGGGGAGCTGTTTTTT.

This clone was counted only a few times. The genes are TRBV4-1 and TRBJ2-6; TRBD2 is a possible D gene (6 bases). CDR3 size: 18 residues. CDR1 is MGHRA and CDR2 is YSYEKL in the germline V gene. The V end lost 1 base, the J end lost 0 bases, and 13 bases lay between the germline ends. CDR3 sequence reads: CASSQGERVRSGANVLTF. Written as DNA, the CDR3 is TGCGCCAGCAGCCAAGGCGAGCGGGTGCGCTCTGGGGCCAACGTCCTGACTTTC.

This rearrangement joins TRBV24-1 to TRBJ1-6; D ambiguous. V dropped 5 bases and J dropped 7 bases, with 8 bases sitting between them. This CDR3 is built from 13 residues. Germline V gene data show CDR1 as KGHDR and CDR2 as SFDVKD. The DNA of the CDR3 is TGTGCCACCAGTGCGAAGGGAAATTCACCCCTCCACTTT. It codes for CATSAKGNSPLHF.